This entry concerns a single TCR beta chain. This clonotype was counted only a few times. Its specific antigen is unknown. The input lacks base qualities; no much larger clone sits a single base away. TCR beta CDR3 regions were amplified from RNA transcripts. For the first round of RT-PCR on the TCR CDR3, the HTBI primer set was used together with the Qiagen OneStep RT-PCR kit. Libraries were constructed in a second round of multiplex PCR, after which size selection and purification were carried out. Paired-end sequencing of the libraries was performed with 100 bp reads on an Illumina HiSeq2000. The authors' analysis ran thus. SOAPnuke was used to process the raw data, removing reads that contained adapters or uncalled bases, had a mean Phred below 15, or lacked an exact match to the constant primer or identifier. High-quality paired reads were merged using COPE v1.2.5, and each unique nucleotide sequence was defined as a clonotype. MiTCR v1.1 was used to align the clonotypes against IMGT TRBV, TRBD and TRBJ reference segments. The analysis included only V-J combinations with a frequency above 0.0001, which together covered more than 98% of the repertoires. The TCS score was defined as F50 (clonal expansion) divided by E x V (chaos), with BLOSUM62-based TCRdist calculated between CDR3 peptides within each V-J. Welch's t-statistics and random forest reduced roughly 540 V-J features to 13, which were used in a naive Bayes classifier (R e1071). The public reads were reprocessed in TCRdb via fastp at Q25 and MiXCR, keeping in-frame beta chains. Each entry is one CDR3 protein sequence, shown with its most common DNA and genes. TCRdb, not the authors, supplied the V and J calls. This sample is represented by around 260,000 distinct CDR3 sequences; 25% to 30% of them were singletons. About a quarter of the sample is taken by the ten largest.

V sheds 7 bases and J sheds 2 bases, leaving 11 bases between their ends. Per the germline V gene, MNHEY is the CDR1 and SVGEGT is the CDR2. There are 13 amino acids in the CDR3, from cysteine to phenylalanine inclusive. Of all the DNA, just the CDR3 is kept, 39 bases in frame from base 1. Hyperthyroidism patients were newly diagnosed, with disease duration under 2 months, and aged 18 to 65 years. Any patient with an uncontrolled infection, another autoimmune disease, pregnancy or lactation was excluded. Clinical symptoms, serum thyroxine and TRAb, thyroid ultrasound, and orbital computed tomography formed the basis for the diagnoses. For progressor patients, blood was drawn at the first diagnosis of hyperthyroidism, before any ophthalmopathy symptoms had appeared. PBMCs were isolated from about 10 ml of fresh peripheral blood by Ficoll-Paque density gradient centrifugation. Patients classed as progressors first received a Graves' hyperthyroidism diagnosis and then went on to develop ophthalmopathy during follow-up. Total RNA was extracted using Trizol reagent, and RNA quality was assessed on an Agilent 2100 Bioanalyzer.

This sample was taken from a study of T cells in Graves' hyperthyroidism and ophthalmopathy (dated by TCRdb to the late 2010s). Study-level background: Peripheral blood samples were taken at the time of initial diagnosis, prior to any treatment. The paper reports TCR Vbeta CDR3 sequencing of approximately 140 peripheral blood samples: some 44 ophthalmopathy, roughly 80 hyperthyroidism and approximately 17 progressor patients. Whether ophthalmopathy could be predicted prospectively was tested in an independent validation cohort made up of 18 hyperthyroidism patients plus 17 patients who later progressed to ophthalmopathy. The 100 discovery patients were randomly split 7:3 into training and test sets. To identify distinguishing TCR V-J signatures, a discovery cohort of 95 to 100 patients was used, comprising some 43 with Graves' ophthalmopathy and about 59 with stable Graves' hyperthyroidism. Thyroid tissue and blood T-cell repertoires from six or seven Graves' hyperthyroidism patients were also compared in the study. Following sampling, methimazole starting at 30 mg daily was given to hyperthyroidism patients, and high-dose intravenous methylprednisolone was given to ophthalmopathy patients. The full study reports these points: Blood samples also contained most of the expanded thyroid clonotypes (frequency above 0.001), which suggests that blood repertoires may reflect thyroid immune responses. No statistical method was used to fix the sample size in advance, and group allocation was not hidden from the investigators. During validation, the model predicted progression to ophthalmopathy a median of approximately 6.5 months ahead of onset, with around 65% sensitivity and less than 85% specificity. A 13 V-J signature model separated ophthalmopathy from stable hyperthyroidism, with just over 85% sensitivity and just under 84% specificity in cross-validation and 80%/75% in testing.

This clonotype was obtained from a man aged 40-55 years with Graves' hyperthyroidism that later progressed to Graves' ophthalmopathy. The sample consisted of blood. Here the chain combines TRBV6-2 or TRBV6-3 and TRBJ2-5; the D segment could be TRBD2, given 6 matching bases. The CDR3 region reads CASTWRGQETQYF. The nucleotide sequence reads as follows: TGTGCCAGCACATGGCGGGGACAAGAGACCCAGTACTTC.